The next 10 T cell receptor beta chains were all read from a single sample in a study of vaccination and CD4 T cells after COVID-19. These receptors have no identified antigens. The treatment was: approximately nine-day PBMC culture with coronavirus spike peptide pools or control peptides (ViraFEST assay). Sequencing of DNA taken from cultured CD4+ T cells relied on the Oncomine TCR Beta short-read assay. Each CDR3 protein gets one entry after TCRdb re-called the PCR reads with MiXCR. Here the sample spans around 20,000 distinct CDR3 sequences, 35% to 50% being singletons. The sample was CD4+ T cells from blood, cultured in vitro, taken after SARS-CoV-2 vaccination. The source is a human donor who had recovered from COVID-19.

This clonotype was seen a few times. The rearrangement uses TRBV20-1 and TRBJ2-7; D might be TRBD1 or TRBD2, each matching 5 bases. This CDR3 has 14 residues. Trimming shortened V by 3 bases and J by 7 bases, and 19 bases separated the two germline ends. Germline lookup yields CDR1 DFQATT and CDR2 SNEGSKA (reference sequence). This CDR3 is CSASPGTMTGEQYF. The DNA of the CDR3 is TGCAGTGCTAGTCCCGGGACGATGACGGGTGAGCAGTACTTC.

CDR3: CASSYLPDRDTETQYF. Written as DNA, the CDR3 is TGTGCCAGCAGTTACTTACCGGACCGGGACACAGAGACCCAGTACTTC. The chain is built from TRBV6-2 or TRBV6-3 and TRBJ2-5, with a possible D match to TRBD1 (6 bases). Between the trimmed V and J ends, which lost 1 base and 4 bases, there was a span of 16 bases. In germline, CDR1 is MNHEY, CDR2 SVGEGT. CDR3 length: 16 amino acids.

The sample holds a few counts of this clonotype. J is TRBJ2-7 and V is TRBV6-2 or TRBV6-3; 11 bases line up with TRBD2. CDR1 and CDR2 from the germline V gene are MNHEY and SVGEGT. Trimming took 6 bases from V and 2 from J; bases not matched to a gene: 12. The CDR3 sequence is 17 residues long. The CDR3 DNA reads TGTGCCAGCAGGTTAACATCGGGGGGACTAGCGGCCTACGAGCAGTACTTC. Amino acid sequence: CASRLTSGGLAAYEQYF.

V and J are TRBV6-2 or TRBV6-3 and TRBJ2-3; D is possibly TRBD1 (6 bases). The CDR3 totals 15 residues. Germline loops: CDR1 MNHEY, CDR2 SVGEGT. The germline V and J ends were trimmed by 5 bases and 0 bases, with 12 bases remaining between them. The CDR3 DNA reads as TGTGCCAGCAGTCACAGGGTAATCAGCACAGATACGCAGTATTTT. The encoded protein is CASSHRVISTDTQYF.

The rearrangement links TRBV20-1 to TRBJ2-2; TRBD2 might be the D (5 bases). V dropped 5 bases and J dropped 7 bases, with 11 bases sitting between them. The CDR3 contains 12 residues. Germline CDR1 DFQATT, CDR2 SNEGSKA (reference sequence). The CDR3 loop is CSARPGFGELFF. In DNA, the CDR3 is TGCAGTGCTCGCCCGGGGTTCGGGGAGCTGTTTTTT.

This clonotype was found a few times. The rearrangement uses TRBV20-1 and TRBJ1-5, with D tentatively TRBD1 (5 bases). V lost 5 bases and J lost 4, with 12 bases in between. In germline, CDR1 is DFQATT, CDR2 SNEGSKA (reference sequence). This CDR3 spans 13 amino acids. In nucleotides, the CDR3 is TGCAGTGCTGGGGGGAAGGGGAATCAGCCCCAGCATTTT. It is translated as CSAGGKGNQPQHF.

This clonotype came up a few times. V and J are TRBV7-9 and TRBJ2-7, with 13 bases that match TRBD2. J gave up 1 base and V 4 bases, and 4 bases lay outside the gene matches. CDR3 size: 16 residues. CDR1 is SEHNR and CDR2 is FQNEAQ in the germline V gene (reference sequence). CDR3 sequence (DNA): TGTGCCAGCAGCTCCGGGACTAGCGGGGAATCCTACGAGCAGTACTTC. It is translated as CASSSGTSGESYEQYF.

This clonotype was seen a single time. The gene calls are TRBV2 and TRBJ2-3; the D gene is possibly TRBD2 (6 bases). V shed 3 bases and J shed 2 bases, with 15 bases lying between them. Per germline, CDR1 SNHLY and CDR2 FYNNEI. The CDR3 extends over 16 amino acids. The CDR3 here is CASSDIGGMDTDTQYF. CDR3 DNA sequence: TGTGCCAGCAGTGATATTGGGGGGATGGACACAGATACGCAGTATTTT.

This sequence joins TRBV24-1 and TRBJ2-5, with D possibly TRBD2 on 5 matching bases. Trimming took off 3 bases at V and 4 bases at J, with 11 bases between the two ends. The CDR3 extends over 14 amino acids. Per germline, CDR1 KGHDR and CDR2 SFDVKD. CDR3 residues: CATSDDTAGETQYF. CDR3 in DNA: TGTGCCACCAGTGATGACACGGCGGGAGAGACCCAGTACTTC.

This clonotype was found a few times. The genes are TRBV10-3 and TRBJ2-7; possible D gene TRBD1, 5 bases. The CDR3 contains 14 residues. Germline V gene data show CDR1 as ENHRY and CDR2 as SYGVKD. The V gene lost 2 bases and the J gene lost 2 bases, with 10 bases spanning the gap. The CDR3 is CAISEGTGPYEQYF. The CDR3 DNA reads as TGTGCCATCAGTGAGGGCACAGGCCCCTACGAGCAGTACTTC.